This T cell receptor beta chain was captured by sequencing in a study of Ad26.COV2.S vaccination and SARS-CoV-2 variants. General observations from the study: Researchers reported similar non-spike TCR breadth in vaccine and placebo recipients. TCR breadth and depth analyses may have underestimated total T cell responses.

The CDR3 runs 12 residues. CDR1 and CDR2 (germline): SGHAT, FQNNGV. With 4 bases removed from V and 9 bases from J, the gap between germline ends came to 13 bases. Profiled with immunoSEQ multiplex PCR; TCRdb holds only in-frame clones, not every one. This sample has roughly 380,000 clones, with around 92% found just once. This clone has just one count. What it recognizes is unknown. The source of this sequence is a human donor who had recovered from COVID-19. Material: peripheral blood, obtained after recovery from COVID-19. This rearrangement joins TRBV11-2 to TRBJ2-7; unclear D gene. The CDR3 coding sequence is TGTGCCAGCAGCTCCGGGCCCCTTTCGCAGTACTTC. This encodes CASSSGPLSQYF.